Listed here is a single T cell receptor (beta chain). This clone was seen only a few times. Its antigen is currently not known. No base quality values were provided; no much bigger clone lies one nucleotide off. Sample time point, as interpreted from the label and publication: about 28 days (+/-7) after the second vaccine dose. AZD1222 recipients whose second dose came at about 4 weeks and those whose second dose came at about 12 weeks were combined into one group, since spike-specific TCR depth and breadth did not differ between the two schedules. Vaccinee samples came from UK trials COV001 and COV002, including a single-blind randomized controlled phase 2/3 trial of AZD1222 (ChAdOx1 nCoV-19) in healthy adults. Trial participant PBMC samples were collected at day 0 and day 28 after the second dose for TCRbeta chain sequencing. The CDR3 regions of human TCRbeta chains were analyzed by immunosequencing. As for how the authors treated the data: Repertoire TCRs were matched against a reference library of SARS-CoV-2-specific TCRs generated with the MIRA antigen-specificity platform. Breadth was defined as the fraction of unique TCRs that were SARS-CoV-2-associated, and depth was defined as the fraction of total T cells that were SARS-CoV-2-associated. Using the MIRA data, every spike-specific TCR was mapped to the spike region that the TCR reacted to and assigned to either a CD4 or a CD8 class. Log10-transformed breadth and depth values were compared by one-way ANOVA with Sidak's multiple comparisons tests. TCRdb re-hosts the immuneACCESS table, in-frame sequences only. Its copies lack some clones; in the studies checked, an unresolved V gene accounts for under half of them, and the cause for the rest is not known. D and trimming come from the DNA, and the V and J calls and clone size come from that table. The sample table lists some 99,000 clones, around 84% of them with a count of one. The top ten hold approximately 15% of the sample.

The data were taken from a study of T cell responses to AZD1222 COVID-19 vaccine (dated by TCRdb to the early 2020s). Looking at the study overall: TCR sequencing was performed for roughly 240 trial participants, of whom some 200 were given two doses of AZD1222 and around 25 were given two doses of MenACWY control vaccine. Trial participants were enrolled by age into subgroups of 18-55, 56-69 and 70-plus years, and around 150, 28 and 57 TCR-sequenced participants, respectively, were included in these subgroups. Paper-wide results and their limitations: Vaccine-associated CD4 TCRs spanned the whole spike protein, with dominant responses in regions 160-218 and 743-854. Because no day 14 peak-response samples were available, the repertoires could be characterized only after the peak T cell response. Conclusions about previously exposed vaccinees were limited because only six or seven AZD1222 recipients were SARS-CoV-2 seropositive at baseline. Most participants were white British and females outnumbered males, and the authors suggested that clonal diversity may have been underestimated. In the small 56-69-year group, the increase in depth fell short of significance, most likely because of low power. A significant rise in spike-specific TCR breadth and depth was observed after two AZD1222 doses relative to day 0 and relative to MenACWY recipients. Nearly half of unique spike-specific TCRs reportedly recognized epitopes outside regions mutated in the B.1.351 and B.1.1.7 variants.

The germline V gene yields ENHRY for CDR1 and SYGVKD for CDR2. The CDR3, cysteine through phenylalanine, is 16 amino acids long. CDR3 DNA is the only sequence kept; it has 48 bases, read in frame from the first base. V sheds 0 bases and J sheds 7 bases, leaving 16 bases between their ends. The sequence derives from an adult who received the AZD1222 COVID-19 vaccine. This chain joins TRBV10-3 to TRBJ2-1, and the D gene may be TRBD2, 6 bases matching. Sequenced material: peripheral blood, taken 28 days after the second AZD1222 dose. The DNA sequence follows: TGTGCCATCAGTGAGTCGATGGGGGGATTAACTAATGAGCAGTTCTTC. This translates into CAISESMGGLTNEQFF.